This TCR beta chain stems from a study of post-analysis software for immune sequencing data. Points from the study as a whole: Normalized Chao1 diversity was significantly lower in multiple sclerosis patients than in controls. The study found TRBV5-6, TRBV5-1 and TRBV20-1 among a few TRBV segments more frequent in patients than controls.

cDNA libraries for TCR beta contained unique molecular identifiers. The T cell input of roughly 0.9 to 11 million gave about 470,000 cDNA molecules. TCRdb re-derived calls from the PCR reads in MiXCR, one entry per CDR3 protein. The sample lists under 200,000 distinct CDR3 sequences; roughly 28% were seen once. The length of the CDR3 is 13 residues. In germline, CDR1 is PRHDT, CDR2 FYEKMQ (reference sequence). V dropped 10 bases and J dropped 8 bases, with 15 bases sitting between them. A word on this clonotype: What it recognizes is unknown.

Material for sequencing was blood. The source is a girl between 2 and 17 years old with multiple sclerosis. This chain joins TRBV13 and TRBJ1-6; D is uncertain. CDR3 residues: CATGSHADSPLHF. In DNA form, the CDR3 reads TGTGCCACCGGGTCACACGCGGATTCACCCCTCCACTTT.